The source of this T cell receptor beta chain is a study of blood T cell repertoires in COVID-19. Study processing details: The assay estimated nucleated cells by amplifying reference gene primers. Profiling relied on immunoSEQ multiplex PCR, and the TCRdb table lists in-frame clones only, not all of them. That table gives V, J and clone size, and the DNA gave D and trimming. Of more than 150,000 clones in the sample, roughly 78% were seen once. The CDR3 covers 12 residues. Germline V lookup: CDR1 SGHNT, CDR2 YENEEA. The V end lost 5 bases, the J end lost 8 bases, and 13 bases lay between the germline ends.

This rearrangement joins TRBV11-3 to TRBJ2-7; possibly TRBD1 for D (6 bases). The sequence was obtained from a woman aged 80 or over with active or convalescent COVID-19. The sequenced sample was peripheral blood. CDR3 region: CASSGIQGKQYF. The CDR3 DNA reads TGTGCCAGCAGCGGTATACAGGGTAAGCAGTACTTC.